One and the same sample provided the 29 T cell receptor beta chains below, sequenced in a study of beta chain features in type 1 diabetes. General study findings and limits: TCRB CDR3s were moderately but significantly shorter in Type 1 diabetes patients in all four CD4+ subsets.

The entirety of the isolated RNA underwent reverse transcription, so expressed TCRB transcripts were sequenced. Sequenced by immunoSEQ multiplex PCR; TCRdb stores in-frame clones only, minus some. The table records around 41,000 clones, 65% to 70% of them present only once. Their specific antigens are unknown. The sample consisted of Tregs from blood. The origin of the receptors is a young man with type 1 diabetes. Some clones in this sample may be carry-over from other donors' samples.

This clone was seen a few times. The chain carries TRBV5-1 and TRBJ2-5; D possibly corresponds to TRBD1 (6 bases). Germline CDR1 reads SGHRS; CDR2 reads YFSETQ. This CDR3 is 14 amino acids long. V was shortened by 2 bases and J by 3 bases, with 11 bases between the two germline ends. CDR3 region: CASSFQGLEETQYF. The CDR3 DNA follows: TGCGCCAGCAGCTTTCAGGGGCTCGAAGAGACCCAGTACTTC.

The chain uses TRBV29-1 and TRBJ2-3, with 11 bases matching TRBD2. J was trimmed by 4 bases and V by 4 bases; bases with no gene match: 7. Germline CDR1 is SQVTM and CDR2 is ANQGSEA. The CDR3 extends over 15 amino acids. Here the CDR3 DNA reads TGCAGCGTTGGGGCTAGCGGGGGGCGAGCAGATACGCAGTATTTT. Translation: CSVGASGGRADTQYF.

The chain joins TRBV19 to TRBJ2-5; 12 positions agree with TRBD1. After removal of 0 bases from V and 4 bases from J, the junction contained 3 bases not matched to a gene. The CDR3 length is 16 residues. Germline V gene data show CDR1 as LNHDA and CDR2 as SQIVND (reference sequence). In DNA, the CDR3 is TGTGCCAGTAGTATAGAACCGGGACAGGGGGCAGAGACCCAGTACTTC. Protein sequence: CASSIEPGQGAETQYF.

The rearrangement uses TRBV4-1 and TRBJ2-2, with D possibly being TRBD2 (5 bases). There are 16 residues in the CDR3. The ends were cut back, 4 bases at V and 4 bases at J, with 16 bases in the middle. The germline V gene encodes CDR1 MGHRA and CDR2 YSYEKL. This CDR3 is CASSPRTLRGTGELFF. CDR3 sequence (DNA): TGCGCCAGCAGCCCCCGGACCCTTCGGGGCACCGGGGAGCTGTTTTTT.

The V and J genes are TRBV7-9 and TRBJ2-1; 11 positions agree with TRBD1. The CDR3 covers 17 residues. The V gene's germline CDR1 is SEHNR and CDR2 FQNEAQ (reference sequence). V dropped 2 bases and J dropped 4; count of bases not matched to a gene: 7. CDR3 in amino acids: CASSLIAGTGGYNEQFF. CDR3 bases: TGTGCCAGCAGCTTAATTGCCGGGACAGGGGGGTACAATGAGCAGTTCTTC.

This clone was seen only a few times. J is TRBJ2-3 and V is TRBV4-2; the D gene is possibly TRBD1 (6 bases). Germline V lookup: CDR1 LGHNA, CDR2 YNFKEQ. This CDR3 region has 14 residues. The V end was cut by 2 bases, the J end by 2 bases, with 8 bases between. The CDR3 DNA follows: TGTGCCAGCAGCCAAACAGGGATCACAGATACGCAGTATTTT. It translates to CASSQTGITDTQYF.

The chain combines TRBV27 with TRBJ2-7, with 9 bases fitting TRBD1. The CDR3 runs to 16 residues. The germline V gene has CDR1 MNHEY and CDR2 SMNVEV (reference sequence). Germline trimming cut 5 bases from V and 2 bases from J; bases unmatched to any gene: 10. The CDR3 loop reads CASSRKAGQGTYEQYF. The CDR3 DNA is TGTGCCAGCAGTCGAAAGGCGGGACAGGGAACCTACGAGCAGTACTTC.

The chain is built from TRBV4-3 and TRBJ1-1, with 7 bases matching TRBD1. The CDR3 has 14 amino acids. Trimming removed 5 bases from V and 4 bases from J; junction bases left unmatched: 7. The germline CDR1 and CDR2 sequences are LGHNA and YSLEER. CDR3 in amino acids: CASSLVGGRTEAFF. The CDR3 DNA follows: TGCGCCAGCAGCTTAGTAGGGGGCCGCACTGAAGCTTTCTTT.

This clone appeared a single time. The chain employs TRBV7-3 and TRBJ1-2; D may be TRBD1 (5 bases). The germline V and J ends were trimmed by 2 bases and 2 bases, with 12 bases remaining between them. The CDR3 length is 15 residues. From germline, CDR1 is SGHTA and CDR2 FQGTGA. This CDR3 reads CASSLEETENYGYTF. The CDR3 coding sequence is TGTGCCAGCAGCTTAGAGGAGACAGAGAACTATGGCTACACCTTC.

The chain recombines TRBV7-9 with TRBJ2-5; no definite D call. V gave up 7 bases and J gave up 2 bases, with 11 bases separating them. In germline, CDR1 is SEHNR, CDR2 FQNEAQ (reference sequence). This CDR3 comprises 13 residues. CDR3 amino acids: CASIPDNQETQYF. CDR3 DNA sequence: TGTGCCAGCATCCCCGACAATCAAGAGACCCAGTACTTC.

The gene calls are TRBV2 and TRBJ1-5, with D possibly being TRBD1 (5 bases). Per the germline V gene, CDR1 is SNHLY and CDR2 is FYNNEI. The length of the CDR3 is 13 residues. Trimming removed 6 bases from V and 8 bases from J, with 14 bases in between. CDR3 DNA sequence: TGTGCCAGCAGCGCGGGACGGCAAAAGCCCCAGCATTTT. It codes for CASSAGRQKPQHF.

V gene TRBV4-3 combines with J gene TRBJ2-1, with D maybe TRBD1 (5 bases). CDR3 length equals 15 residues. CDR1 is LGHNA and CDR2 is YSLEER in the germline V gene. Trimming took off 4 bases at V and 7 bases at J, with 17 bases between the two ends. DNA of the CDR3: TGCGCCAGCAGCCTCGGACAAGCCGTGTGGAATGAGCAGTTCTTC. Translation gives CASSLGQAVWNEQFF.

The chain recombines TRBV4-1 with TRBJ1-1; 7 positions match TRBD1. The CDR3 is 13 residues long. The germline V gene encodes CDR1 MGHRA and CDR2 YSYEKL. With 4 bases clipped from V and 7 bases from J, the junction kept 6 bases outside the gene matches. CDR3 loop: CASSRPQGGEAFF. The CDR3 region has the DNA TGCGCCAGCAGCCGCCCCCAGGGGGGTGAAGCTTTCTTT.

V gene TRBV4-3 combines with J gene TRBJ2-6; D is perhaps TRBD1 (5 bases). This CDR3 is built from 18 residues. The germline CDR1 and CDR2 sequences are LGHNA and YSLEER. V was shortened by 3 bases and J by 3 bases, with 18 bases between the two germline ends. The CDR3 DNA sequence: TGCGCCAGCAGCCAGATACAGGCGCTTAGGAATGGGGCCAACGTCCTGACTTTC. This sequence encodes CASSQIQALRNGANVLTF.

This chain connects TRBV5-6 to TRBJ1-2; tentative D call: TRBD1 (6 bases). The CDR3 spans 17 residues. Looked up from germline, CDR1 is SGHDT and CDR2 is YYEEEE. V was cut by 8 bases and J by 4 bases, with 27 bases left in between. CDR3 DNA: TGTGCCAGAGGGGGGGGGACTAGAAGACCTAGCTGCTATGGCTACACCTTC. This codes for CARGGGTRRPSCYGYTF.

The chain uses TRBV18 and TRBJ1-2, with TRBD1 as a possible D gene (6 bases). The germline gives CDR1 KGHSH, CDR2 LQKENI. This CDR3 contains 15 residues. With 3 bases removed from V and 1 base from J, the gap between germline ends came to 12 bases. This chain's CDR3 is CASSPQDSFNYGYTF. The CDR3 DNA reads as TGTGCCAGCTCACCCCAGGACAGTTTTAACTATGGCTACACCTTC.

The rearrangement links TRBV7-8 to TRBJ1-4, with a tentative D call TRBD1 (6 bases). This CDR3 is built from 13 residues. Trimming shortened V by 4 bases and J by 4 bases, and 7 bases separated the two germline ends. Per the germline V gene, CDR1 is SGHVS and CDR2 is FQNEAQ. CDR3 region: CASSWTVNEKLFF. The DNA of the CDR3 is TGTGCCAGCAGCTGGACAGTTAATGAAAAACTGTTTTTT.

The chain has TRBV14 and TRBJ2-7; D might be TRBD1 (6 bases). The CDR3 contains 13 residues. Trimming shortened V by 4 bases and J by 3 bases, and 10 bases separated the two germline ends. Germline loops: CDR1 SGHDN, CDR2 FVKESK. The CDR3 region is CASSRVQGYEQYF. DNA for the CDR3: TGTGCCAGCAGCCGGGTACAGGGCTACGAGCAGTACTTC.

This clone has just a few counts. The gene calls are TRBV7-3 and TRBJ2-7, with D possibly matching TRBD1 (5 bases). Trimming removed 2 bases at V and 3 bases at J, with 17 bases between. Germline-derived CDR1 and CDR2 are SGHTA and FQGTGA. This CDR3 is 16 amino acids long. The CDR3 sequence: CASSLDRRVPHYEQYF. The CDR3 coding sequence is TGTGCCAGCAGCTTAGACCGCAGGGTCCCTCACTACGAGCAGTACTTC. Together with reference TRBV7-3 and TRBJ2-7, the CDR3 gives the full variable domain: GAGVSQTPSNKVTEKGKYVELRCDPISGHTALYWYRQSLGQGPEFLIYFQGTGAADDSGLPNDRFFAVRPEGSVSTLKIQRTERGDSAVYLCASSLDRRVPHYEQYFGPGTRLTVT.

This sequence joins TRBV18 and TRBJ2-1, with 7 bases matching TRBD1. The CDR3 totals 13 residues. CDR1 is KGHSH, CDR2 LQKENI, per germline. With V trimmed by 8 bases and J by 7 bases, 8 bases remained unmatched. The CDR3 is CASAGTVDNEQFF. The CDR3 nucleotides read TGTGCCAGCGCCGGGACAGTGGATAATGAGCAGTTCTTC.

The chain is built from TRBV7-2 and TRBJ1-1; tentatively, D is TRBD1 (6 bases). The CDR3 contains 18 residues. The germline CDR1 and CDR2 sequences are SGHTA and FQGNSA. The V end lost 1 base, the J end lost 2 bases, and 20 bases lay between the germline ends. CDR3 in amino acids: CASSLGGGRVGRNTEAFF. The CDR3, as DNA: TGTGCCAGCAGCTTAGGGGGGGGCAGGGTGGGAAGAAACACTGAAGCTTTCTTT.

The rearrangement links TRBV10-2 to TRBJ2-1, with TRBD2 matching over 10 bases. The germline V gene encodes CDR1 WSHSY and CDR2 SAAADI. The CDR3 sequence is 16 residues long. V lost 0 bases and J lost 6; bases outside the gene matches: 5. The CDR3 DNA is TGCGCCAGCAGTGAGTCGGCCGGGACTAGCGTCAATGAGCAGTTCTTC. This sequence encodes CASSESAGTSVNEQFF.

The chain joins TRBV5-4 to TRBJ2-5, with TRBD2 identical over 9 bases. Trimming at V came to 3 bases and at J to 6 bases, leaving 9 bases not matched to a gene. CDR1 and CDR2 (germline): SGHNT, YYREEE (reference sequence). This CDR3 comprises 15 residues. CDR3 sequence: CASSSRVAGAKTQYF. In DNA form, the CDR3 reads TGTGCCAGCAGCTCCCGAGTAGCGGGGGCAAAGACCCAGTACTTC.

Points on this clone: The junction departs from germline at one end; a sequencing error may be responsible. V is TRBV18 and J is TRBJ1-5, with 9 bases identical to TRBD1. CDR1 and CDR2 (germline): KGHSH, LQKENI. The CDR3 spans 16 residues. CDR3 residues: CASSPLPGQGTQPQHF. The CDR3 DNA is TGTGCCAGCTCGCCACTACCGGGACAGGGCACTCAGCCCCAGCATTTT.

The genes are TRBV18 and TRBJ2-3; 12 nucleotides match TRBD2. The CDR3 loop spans 16 amino acids. Germline CDR1 KGHSH, CDR2 LQKENI. The V and J ends lost 4 bases and 2 bases, in that order; junction bases with no gene match: 4. CDR3 loop: CASSRLAGVPTDTQYF. The DNA of the CDR3 is TGTGCCAGCTCACGACTAGCGGGGGTTCCCACAGATACGCAGTATTTT.

The rearrangement links TRBV28 to TRBJ2-1, with 10 bases aligning to TRBD2. This CDR3 contains 17 residues. Germline V gene data show CDR1 as MDHEN and CDR2 as SYDVKM. The trim removed 3 bases at V and 0 bases at J, leaving 5 bases unmatched. The CDR3 DNA sequence: TGTGCCAGCAGTTTGTTAGCGGGGGGATACTCCTACAATGAGCAGTTCTTC. Its protein product is CASSLLAGGYSYNEQFF.

The J gene is TRBJ2-6, the V gene TRBV19; D is ambiguous. Trimming removed 1 base at V and 2 bases at J, with 18 bases between. The CDR3 spans 19 residues. Germline CDR1 and CDR2: LNHDA and SQIVND (reference sequence). Here the CDR3 reads CASSIALITIYTGANVLTF. The CDR3 bases are TGTGCCAGTAGTATAGCCCTGATAACCATTTACACTGGGGCCAACGTCCTGACTTTC.

The chain has TRBV5-1 and TRBJ1-2; D is ambiguous. Per the germline V gene, CDR1 is SGHRS and CDR2 is YFSETQ. V lost 0 bases and J lost 4, with 13 bases in between. The CDR3 is made up of 15 amino acids. The CDR3 DNA follows: TGCGCCAGCAGCTTGGGAATTGGTGGGCTCTATGGCTACACCTTC. Its translation is CASSLGIGGLYGYTF.

The chain recombines TRBV7-9 with TRBJ2-3; D not resolved. Germline assignment: CDR1 SEHNR and CDR2 FQNEAQ (reference sequence). V was pared by 1 base and J by 1 base, with 15 bases between. This CDR3 contains 17 residues. In DNA form, the CDR3 reads TGTGCCAGCAGCTTAGGGTCCGTAGCTCTCGGCACAGATACGCAGTATTTT. It codes for CASSLGSVALGTDTQYF.